This T cell receptor (beta chain) originates from a study of T cell responses to AZD1222 COVID-19 vaccine. Sequenced by immunoSEQ multiplex PCR; TCRdb stores in-frame clones only, minus some. Here the sample spans approximately 130,000 clones, over 90% being singletons. The sample here was peripheral blood, taken on day 0 of AZD1222 vaccination. This TCR was recovered from an adult in good health.

The chain's CDR3 is CAWGTAYGYTF. The DNA of the CDR3 is TGTGCCTGGGGGACAGCTTATGGCTACACCTTC. The rearrangement joins TRBV30 to TRBJ1-2, with 7 bases aligning to TRBD1. The V segment lost 5 bases and the J segment 5 bases; nucleotides outside the gene matches: 2. Germline assignment: CDR1 GTSNPN and CDR2 SVGIG (reference sequence). CDR3 length: 11 amino acids.